Below, 14 T cell receptor beta chains from the same sample are listed, as sequenced in a study of blood T cell repertoires in COVID-19. Here immunoSEQ multiplex PCR was the method, and the copy in TCRdb shows in-frame clones only, minus some. The sample contains about 290,000 clones, around nine tenths of which appear only once. The sequenced sample consisted of peripheral blood. All receptors derive from a woman between 35 and 50 years old who had recovered from COVID-19.

As for this clone: Relative to the germline gene, one junction end is altered; a read error may explain this. The V call is TRBV7-6, the J call TRBJ1-4; 9 positions agree with TRBD1. Germline CDR1 is SGHVS and CDR2 is FNYEAQ. The CDR3 runs 11 residues. CDR3 protein: CASSSGQGRIF. Written as DNA, the CDR3 is TGTGCCAGCAGCTCCGGACAGGGGCGGATTTTT. The full variable domain, with the rest looked up from reference TRBV7-6 and TRBJ1-4, is GAGVSQSPRYKVTKRGQDVALRCDPISGHVSLYWYRQALGQGPEFLTYFNYEAQQDKSGLPNDRFSAERPEGSISTLTIQRTEQRDSAMYRCASSSGQGRIFGSGTQLSVL.

About this clone: Other DNA sequences in the sample encode the same CDR3. The V and J genes are TRBV30 and TRBJ1-1; 7 bases are a match to TRBD1. With 0 bases clipped from V and 3 bases from J, the junction kept 1 base outside the gene matches. The CDR3 runs 13 residues. Germline V CDR1 and CDR2: GTSNPN, SVGIG (reference sequence). The CDR3 protein is CAWSVQGDTEAFF. DNA for the CDR3: TGTGCCTGGAGTGTGCAGGGGGACACTGAAGCTTTCTTT.

This chain joins TRBV11-3 and TRBJ2-7; 7 bases agree with TRBD1. The CDR3 is 14 residues long. With V trimmed by 2 bases and J by 3 bases, 4 bases remained unmatched. Germline V gene data show CDR1 as SGHNT and CDR2 as YENEEA. CDR3 in amino acids: CASSLPGQYYEQYF. Here the CDR3 DNA reads TGTGCCAGCAGCTTACCGGGACAGTACTACGAGCAGTACTTC. The variable domain in full, with the rest retrieved from reference TRBV11-3 and TRBJ2-7, is EAGVVQSPRYKIIEKKQPVAFWCNPISGHNTLYWYLQNLGQGPELLIRYENEEAVDDSQLPKDRFSAERLKGVDSTLKIQPAELGDSAVYLCASSLPGQYYEQYFGPGTRLTVT.

The chain recombines TRBV28 with TRBJ2-1; maybe TRBD1 (6 bases). The CDR3 length is 13 residues. Looked up from germline, CDR1 is MDHEN and CDR2 is SYDVKM. The germline V and J ends were trimmed by 6 bases and 8 bases, with 14 bases remaining between them. CDR3 region: CASRPQGFDEQFF. In DNA form, the CDR3 reads TGTGCCAGCAGGCCGCAGGGGTTTGATGAGCAGTTCTTC.

V and J are TRBV30 and TRBJ2-1; no firm D call. The germline V and J ends were trimmed by 5 bases and 5 bases, with 7 bases remaining between them. CDR1 and CDR2 (germline): GTSNPN, SVGIG (reference sequence). This CDR3 contains 11 residues. This chain's CDR3 is CAWGEDNEQFF. Written as DNA, the CDR3 is TGTGCCTGGGGTGAGGACAATGAGCAGTTCTTC.

This clone is a singleton in its sample. The chain employs TRBV29-1 and TRBJ1-2, with a possible D match to TRBD1 (6 bases). In germline, CDR1 is SQVTM, CDR2 ANQGSEA. V was clipped by 4 bases and J by 1 base, with 10 bases between them. This CDR3 is built from 13 residues. The CDR3 DNA sequence: TGCAGCGTTGGGACAGAGAATAACTATGGCTACACCTTC. It codes for CSVGTENNYGYTF.

This chain connects TRBV5-1 to TRBJ2-2; D possibly corresponds to TRBD2 (6 bases). Trimming took 5 bases from V and 6 from J, leaving 20 bases between them. Germline CDR1 and CDR2: SGHRS and YFSETQ. The CDR3 is 16 residues long. CDR3 in amino acids: CASRMAPGAGPGELFF. CDR3 nucleotide sequence: TGCGCCAGCAGAATGGCACCGGGAGCGGGTCCCGGGGAGCTGTTTTTT.

This chain connects TRBV7-9 to TRBJ2-2; D is perhaps TRBD1 (6 bases). Germline V gives CDR1 SEHNR, CDR2 FQNEAQ (reference sequence). The CDR3 loop spans 15 amino acids. V was shortened by 1 base and J by 4 bases, with 10 bases between the two germline ends. This chain's CDR3 is CASSLGTGTTGELFF. Written as DNA, the CDR3 is TGTGCCAGCAGCTTAGGTACAGGGACCACCGGGGAGCTGTTTTTT.

A single count supports this clone. The V and J genes are TRBV2 and TRBJ2-1, with a weak D call TRBD1 (5 bases). Trimming stripped 3 bases from V and 3 bases from J, with 12 bases between. CDR1 is SNHLY, CDR2 FYNNEI, per germline. This CDR3 has 15 amino acids. The CDR3 nucleotides read TGTGCCAGCAGTGAGGAACAGGCCTTCTACAATGAGCAGTTCTTC. Amino acid sequence: CASSEEQAFYNEQFF. The full variable domain, completed using reference TRBV2 and TRBJ2-1, is EPEVTQTPSHQVTQMGQEVILRCVPISNHLYFYWYRQILGQKVEFLVSFYNNEISEKSEIFDDQFSVERPDGSNFTLKIRSTKLEDSAMYFCASSEEQAFYNEQFFGPGTRLTVL.

V is TRBV15 and J is TRBJ1-5; 11 nucleotides line up with TRBD1. CDR3 length equals 20 residues. Germline V gives CDR1 LNHNV, CDR2 YYDKDF (reference sequence). The V and J ends lost 0 bases and 4 bases, in that order; junction bases with no gene match: 14. The CDR3 sequence is CATSREFVGQGALRNQPQHF. The CDR3 DNA sequence: TGTGCCACCAGCAGAGAGTTTGTAGGACAGGGGGCGCTGAGGAATCAGCCCCAGCATTTT.

Concerning this clone itself: Other DNA variants within this sample encode the same CDR3. This rearrangement joins TRBV11-2 to TRBJ2-1; TRBD2 matches at 14 bases. This CDR3 is built from 16 residues. Germline V gene sequence: CDR1 SGHAT, CDR2 FQNNGV. The J segment lost 7 bases and the V segment lost 2 bases, leaving 4 bases of the junction unmatched. The CDR3 loop is CASSLPGLAGVNEQFF. CDR3 nucleotide sequence: TGTGCCAGCAGCTTACCGGGACTAGCGGGAGTGAATGAGCAGTTCTTC.

This chain joins TRBV20-1 and TRBJ1-1, with 7 bases lining up with TRBD1. Unmatched junction bases numbered 4, after V lost 5 bases and J lost 7 bases. The CDR3 is made up of 11 amino acids. Germline V gene lookup returns CDR1 DFQATT and CDR2 SNEGSKA (reference sequence). The CDR3 region is CSADGQVEAFF. CDR3 bases: TGCAGTGCTGACGGACAGGTTGAAGCTTTCTTT.

The gene calls are TRBV7-8 and TRBJ2-4, with TRBD1 as a possible D gene (6 bases). The CDR3 covers 16 residues. The V and J ends lost 0 bases and 2 bases respectively, with 11 bases between them. CDR1 and CDR2 from the germline V gene are SGHVS and FQNEAQ. The CDR3 spells CASSLARDKSKNIQYF. CDR3 in DNA: TGTGCCAGCAGCTTAGCTAGGGACAAGTCCAAAAACATTCAGTACTTC.

The chain uses TRBV10-1 and TRBJ2-3, with 8 bases that match TRBD1. This CDR3 has 14 residues. CDR1 and CDR2 from the germline V gene are WNHNN and SYGVQD (reference sequence). J lost 6 bases, V lost 6 bases, and 8 bases had no gene match. CDR3: CASSLFQGADTQYF. The CDR3 DNA is TGCGCCAGCAGCCTTTTTCAGGGGGCCGATACGCAGTATTTT.